What follows are 11 T cell receptor beta chains derived from one specimen sequenced in a study of CXCR3-negative and CXCR3-positive naive CD8 T cells. TRB cDNA was prepared as libraries by UMI-labeled 5' RACE. For each CDR3 protein, TCRdb gives one entry from its re-call of the 5' RACE reads, without DNA. Here the sample table reports tens of thousands of distinct CDR3 sequences. The sample taken for sequencing was naive CXCR3- CD8+ T cells from blood. Subset in this sample: CD45RO-CCR7+CD27+CD95- naive CD8+ T cells lacking CXCR3 (TNR3-). The origin of the receptors is a human donor in good health. Some clones in this sample may be carry-over from other donors' samples.

The chain employs TRBV9 and TRBJ2-7. Germline values: CDR1 SGDLS, CDR2 YYNGEE. This CDR3 has 14 residues. The CDR3 sequence: CASSVEVSSYEQYF.

V usage is TRBV9 and J usage is TRBJ2-1. The CDR3 sequence is 13 residues long. The germline V gene encodes CDR1 SGDLS and CDR2 YYNGEE. The CDR3 is CASSVEGIDEQFF.

The CDR3 loop is CASSPNNGYTF. The chain combines TRBV28 with TRBJ1-2. The CDR3 runs to 11 residues. Per germline, CDR1 MDHEN and CDR2 SYDVKM.

The CDR3: CASSLAWVSSYEQYF. This chain links TRBV12-3 or TRBV12-4 with TRBJ2-7. The CDR3 covers 15 residues.

V and J are TRBV12-3 or TRBV12-4 and TRBJ2-5; absent DNA, TCRdb's TRBD2 call cannot be checked. This CDR3 contains 14 residues. CDR3 amino acids: CASSSKGLEETQYF.

The chain uses TRBV10-3 and TRBJ2-7; TCRdb gives TRBD1 as the D gene, but with no DNA this cannot be confirmed. Germline V lookup: CDR1 ENHRY, CDR2 SYGVKD. The CDR3 sequence is 12 residues long. This CDR3 is CAIRDILYEQYF.

This chain links TRBV29-1 with TRBJ2-2. The germline CDR1 and CDR2 sequences are SQVTM and ANQGSEA. This CDR3 contains 13 residues. The CDR3 sequence is CSGDVDNTGELFF.

This chain joins TRBV20-1 and TRBJ2-2; the D call of TRBD2 rests on TCRdb alone, since no DNA is present to check it. This CDR3 region has 15 residues. In germline, CDR1 is DFQATT, CDR2 SNEGSKA (reference sequence). CDR3 sequence: CSASPGTSDSGELFF.

The chain is built from TRBV12-3 or TRBV12-4 and TRBJ2-7. The CDR3 loop spans 13 amino acids. Here the CDR3 reads CASSSAANYEQYF.

This chain links TRBV12-3 or TRBV12-4 with TRBJ2-1. The CDR3 extends over 13 amino acids. The chain's CDR3 is CASSPDNHNEQFF.

CDR3 amino acids: CASTPGGTVGEQFF. The rearrangement joins TRBV11-3 to TRBJ2-1; TCRdb's assignment of TRBD1 cannot be checked, as there is no DNA. Germline V gene sequence: CDR1 SGHNT, CDR2 YENEEA. CDR3 length: 14 residues.